Listed below are T cell receptor beta chains from one sample, sequenced in a study of human T cells and chemical hapten exposure. One entry per CDR3 protein results from TCRdb running MiXCR on the RACE reads. This sample carries some 340,000 distinct CDR3 sequences, around 7% of them seen once, and the ten largest clones take 7.5% to 8.5%. Sample: whole blood, taken in connection with sensitization to the hapten diphenylcyclopropenone (DPC). The receptors stem from a young woman with alopecia areata. Some clones in this sample may be carry-over from other donors' samples. The CDR3 runs from the conserved cysteine through the conserved F or W. Fields, in order: J gene, V gene, D gene, clone size, CDR3 protein, CDR3 DNA. A D gene is named only where the DNA matches it firmly. Some rows have no size entry. The others give once, few or many, or a class for an expanded clone.

J gene: TRBJ2-5; V gene: TRBV5-1; D gene: TRBD2; clone size: -; CDR3 protein: CASSTAGGLGETQYF; CDR3 DNA: TGCGCCAGCAGCACGGCGGGGGGGCTGGGAGAGACCCAGTACTTC
J gene: TRBJ1-2; V gene: TRBV7-9; D gene: -; clone size: few; CDR3 protein: CASSPGEAYGYTF; CDR3 DNA: TGTGCCAGCAGCCCAGGGGAAGCGTATGGCTACACCTTC
J gene: TRBJ1-4; V gene: TRBV14; D gene: -; clone size: few; CDR3 protein: CASSQPRQRLFF; CDR3 DNA: TGTGCCAGCAGCCAACCGAGACAGAGGCTGTTTTTT
J gene: TRBJ1-2; V gene: TRBV27; D gene: TRBD1; clone size: -; CDR3 protein: CASRRDRGDYGYTF; CDR3 DNA: TGTGCCAGCAGGAGGGACAGGGGGGACTATGGCTACACCTTC
J gene: TRBJ1-3; V gene: TRBV18; D gene: -; clone size: -; CDR3 protein: CASSPSGPSSGNTIYF; CDR3 DNA: TGTGCCAGCTCACCGTCTGGGCCTAGCTCTGGAAACACCATATATTTT
J gene: TRBJ2-7; V gene: TRBV5-1; D gene: TRBD2; clone size: -; CDR3 protein: CASSLTGGPHEQYF; CDR3 DNA: TGCGCCAGCAGCTTGACGGGGGGGCCCCACGAGCAGTACTTC
J gene: TRBJ2-1; V gene: TRBV2; D gene: -; clone size: -; CDR3 protein: CATRPGSVRGIEQFF; CDR3 DNA: TGTGCCACCCGCCCGGGCTCAGTGCGGGGCATTGAGCAGTTCTTC
J gene: TRBJ2-5; V gene: TRBV5-4; D gene: TRBD1; clone size: few; CDR3 protein: CASSPRKQGAEETQYF; CDR3 DNA: TGTGCCAGCAGCCCGCGGAAACAGGGGGCCGAAGAGACCCAGTACTTC
J gene: TRBJ2-3; V gene: TRBV3-1; D gene: TRBD2; clone size: many; CDR3 protein: CASTPTSEETTDTQYF; CDR3 DNA: TGTGCCAGCACCCCGACTAGCGAGGAGACCACAGATACGCAGTATTTT
J gene: TRBJ1-4; V gene: TRBV6-1; D gene: -; clone size: -; CDR3 protein: CASRAFNEKLFF; CDR3 DNA: TGTGCCAGCCGGGCTTTTAATGAAAAACTGTTTTTT
J gene: TRBJ2-3; V gene: TRBV6-2/TRBV6-3; D gene: -; clone size: many; CDR3 protein: CASRGDTDTQYF; CDR3 DNA: TGTGCCAGCAGGGGAGACACAGATACGCAGTATTTT
J gene: TRBJ1-3; V gene: TRBV16; D gene: TRBD1; clone size: -; CDR3 protein: CASGTGAGNTIYF; CDR3 DNA: TGTGCCAGCGGTACAGGGGCTGGAAACACCATATATTTT
J gene: TRBJ2-7; V gene: TRBV20-1; D gene: -; clone size: many; CDR3 protein: CSAPREGRAYEQYF; CDR3 DNA: TGCAGTGCCCCAAGGGAAGGACGCGCCTATGAGCAGTACTTC
J gene: TRBJ2-7; V gene: TRBV19; D gene: TRBD2; clone size: few; CDR3 protein: CASSMTSGGAREQYF; CDR3 DNA: TGTGCCAGTAGTATGACCAGCGGGGGGGCTCGGGAGCAGTACTTC
J gene: TRBJ2-7; V gene: TRBV6-5; D gene: TRBD2; clone size: -; CDR3 protein: CASSYSSPGGAYEQYF; CDR3 DNA: TGTGCCAGCAGTTACTCAAGTCCCGGGGGGGCATACGAGCAGTACTTC
J gene: TRBJ2-3; V gene: TRBV7-9; D gene: -; clone size: many; CDR3 protein: CASSWETDTQYF; CDR3 DNA: TGTGCCAGCAGCTGGGAAACAGATACGCAGTATTTT
J gene: TRBJ1-2; V gene: TRBV27; D gene: -; clone size: many; CDR3 protein: CASSPTDGVRLGYTF; CDR3 DNA: TGTGCCAGCAGCCCCACCGACGGGGTCCGGCTCGGCTACACCTTC
J gene: TRBJ2-3; V gene: TRBV29-1; D gene: -; clone size: -; CDR3 protein: CSVEGTDTQYF; CDR3 DNA: TGCAGCGTGGAGGGCACAGATACGCAGTATTTT
J gene: TRBJ2-6; V gene: TRBV6-1; D gene: -; clone size: -; CDR3 protein: CASSLKSGANVLTF; CDR3 DNA: TGTGCCAGCAGCCTGAAGTCTGGGGCCAACGTCCTGACTTTC
J gene: TRBJ2-7; V gene: TRBV12-3/TRBV12-4; D gene: -; clone size: -; CDR3 protein: CASSMRDLPGEQYF; CDR3 DNA: TGTGCCAGCAGTATGAGGGACCTCCCGGGAGAGCAGTACTTC
J gene: TRBJ1-4; V gene: TRBV3-1; D gene: -; clone size: -; CDR3 protein: CASSQGEKLFF; CDR3 DNA: TGTGCCAGCAGCCAAGGGGAAAAACTGTTTTTT
J gene: TRBJ1-6; V gene: TRBV5-6; D gene: -; clone size: -; CDR3 protein: CASSWGGGYNSPLHF; CDR3 DNA: TGTGCCAGCAGCTGGGGCGGTGGTTATAATTCACCCCTCCACTTT
J gene: TRBJ2-1; V gene: TRBV7-9; D gene: -; clone size: medium-sized; CDR3 protein: CASSLAPWDEQFF; CDR3 DNA: TGTGCCAGCAGCTTAGCGCCCTGGGATGAGCAGTTCTTC
J gene: TRBJ1-6; V gene: TRBV2; D gene: -; clone size: few; CDR3 protein: CASRPGPDNSPLHF; CDR3 DNA: TGTGCCAGCAGGCCCGGGCCGGATAATTCACCCCTCCACTTT